The 21 T cell receptor beta chains below come from one sample, sequenced in a study of regulatory T cells in long-lasting Graves disease. Indicated time point: persistent/refractory GD, antithyroid drugs over 5 years with positive TRAb. There was RNA extracted from PBMCs, and the TCR library was made from it. TCR beta libraries were built with iRepertoire HTBI primers and Arm-PCR of CDR3 regions. TCRdb processed the multiplex PCR reads anew with MiXCR; each CDR3 protein has one entry. The sample has more than 650,000 distinct CDR3 sequences, roughly 30% seen once; the top ten hold roughly 41%. Material: peripheral blood mononuclear cells (PBMCs), obtained when the disease was refractory, from a patient treated with antithyroid drugs. The receptors derive from a female donor with Graves disease.

The rearrangement joins TRBV6-1 to TRBJ1-5; 9 bases map to TRBD1. The ends lost 5 bases at V and 11 bases at J; junction bases unmatched: 7. CDR1 and CDR2 (germline): MNHNS, SASEGT. CDR3 size: 13 residues. The CDR3 nucleotides are TGTGCCAGCAGTCGGGACAGGGTGGTGGCCCAGCATTTT. This codes for CASSRDRVVAQHF.

The chain combines TRBV19 with TRBJ2-2; TRBD1 agrees at 7 bases. The CDR3 runs 14 residues. The junction had 5 bases not matched to a gene; V was cut back by 7 bases and J by 3 bases. Germline lookup yields CDR1 LNHDA and CDR2 SQIVND (reference sequence). The CDR3 loop is CASTEGQYTGELFF. CDR3 DNA: TGTGCCAGTACCGAGGGACAGTACACCGGGGAGCTGTTTTTT.

There are a few counts of this clonotype. The V and J genes are TRBV6-1 and TRBJ2-1; 9 positions agree with TRBD2. CDR1 MNHNS and CDR2 SASEGT come from the germline V gene. CDR3 length equals 15 residues. Losses at the gene ends were 4 bases for V and 6 bases for J; bases not matched to a gene: 7. CDR3 sequence (DNA): TGTGCCAGCAGTGTGTTCGCGGGAGGGCCCAATGAGCAGTTCTTC. This translates into CASSVFAGGPNEQFF.

This sequence joins TRBV2 and TRBJ2-1; TRBD2 agrees at 11 bases. With 7 bases clipped from V and 10 bases from J, the junction kept 9 bases outside the gene matches. CDR1 and CDR2 from the germline V gene are SNHLY and FYNNEI. The CDR3 contains 14 residues. CDR3 DNA: TGTGCCAGCAAGGTCCAGGGGACTAGCGGAGAGCAGTTCTTC. Translating gives CASKVQGTSGEQFF.

The chain combines TRBV12-3 or TRBV12-4 with TRBJ2-7; TRBD1 aligns across 7 bases. Germline trimming cut 3 bases from V and 4 bases from J; bases unmatched to any gene: 6. This CDR3 comprises 14 residues. The chain's CDR3 is CASSFGLQGYEQYF. Here the CDR3 DNA reads TGTGCCAGCAGTTTCGGCCTACAGGGGTACGAGCAGTACTTC.

The sample holds a few counts of this clonotype. The chain joins TRBV20-1 to TRBJ2-7, with 7 bases fitting TRBD1. The V and J ends lost 6 bases and 0 bases, in that order; junction bases with no gene match: 5. The CDR3 runs 13 residues. The germline V gene encodes CDR1 DFQATT and CDR2 SNEGSKA (reference sequence). The CDR3: CSAGTALSYEQYF. The CDR3 nucleotides are TGCAGTGCGGGGACAGCCCTCTCCTACGAGCAGTACTTC.

This clonotype has just a few counts. DNA of the CDR3: TGCAGTGCTAGAGTGGGCGGAGCCCTCCACTTT. Translation: CSARVGGALHF. The chain employs TRBV20-1 and TRBJ1-6; D unresolved. The germline V and J ends were trimmed by 1 base and 14 bases, with 9 bases remaining between them. In germline, CDR1 is DFQATT, CDR2 SNEGSKA (reference sequence). CDR3 size: 11 residues.

The chain joins TRBV5-5 to TRBJ1-5, with 9 bases matching TRBD1. V was pared by 3 bases and J by 6 bases, with 7 bases of the junction left unmatched. The CDR3 contains 15 residues. CDR1 SGHKS and CDR2 YYEKEE come from the germline V gene (reference sequence). The CDR3 bases are TGTGCCAGCAGCTCCACACAGGGGGCAATTCAGCCCCAGCATTTT. This gives the protein CASSSTQGAIQPQHF. Full variable domain (missing parts from reference TRBV5-5 and TRBJ1-5): DAGVTQSPTHLIKTRGQQVTLRCSPISGHKSVSWYQQVLGQGPQFIFQYYEKEERGRGNFPDRFSARQFPNYSSELNVNALLLGDSALYLCASSSTQGAIQPQHFGDGTRLSIL.

The chain employs TRBV4-2 and TRBJ2-7; D call uncertain. The V and J ends lost 1 base and 6 bases respectively, with 7 bases between them. The CDR3 totals 12 residues. The germline V gene encodes CDR1 LGHNA and CDR2 YNFKEQ. CDR3 protein: CASSQGPSEQYF. The CDR3 bases are TGTGCCAGCAGCCAAGGGCCCTCCGAGCAGTACTTC.

This clonotype was picked up a small number of times. The chain recombines TRBV20-1 with TRBJ2-2; 9 bases fit TRBD2. Germline V gene sequence: CDR1 DFQATT, CDR2 SNEGSKA (reference sequence). This CDR3 has 16 residues. V shed 3 bases, J shed 6 bases, and the junction held 11 bases outside the gene matches. CDR3 region: CSASPLAGLGAGELFF. CDR3 nucleotides: TGCAGTGCTAGCCCCCTAGCGGGACTAGGCGCCGGGGAGCTGTTTTTT.

V is TRBV5-6 and J is TRBJ1-2, with a possible D match to TRBD1 (6 bases). V was shortened by 3 bases and J by 4 bases, with 19 bases between the two germline ends. Germline values: CDR1 SGHDT, CDR2 YYEEEE. CDR3 length: 16 residues. The DNA for the CDR3 is TGTGCCAGCAGCTCCATGGATCGGGGGCCTAGCTATGGCTACACCTTC. This encodes CASSSMDRGPSYGYTF. The full variable domain, in which reference TRBV5-6 and TRBJ1-2 provide the parts outside the CDR3, is DAGVTQSPTHLIKTRGQQVTLRCSPKSGHDTVSWYQQALGQGPQFIFQYYEEEERQRGNFPDRFSGHQFPNYSSELNVNALLLGDSALYLCASSSMDRGPSYGYTFGSGTRLTVV.

The rearrangement links TRBV20-1 to TRBJ2-1; 10 bases agree with TRBD2. Unmatched junction bases numbered 9, after V lost 3 bases and J lost 4 bases. This CDR3 is 16 amino acids long. The germline V gene has CDR1 DFQATT and CDR2 SNEGSKA (reference sequence). The CDR3 nucleotides are TGCAGTGCTAGGGCCTGGACTAGCGGTAAATACAATGAGCAGTTCTTC. Translation: CSARAWTSGKYNEQFF.

Only a few counts were recorded for this clonotype. V and J are TRBV6-1 and TRBJ2-7; 9 nucleotides align to TRBD1. The CDR3 contains 16 residues. CDR1 is MNHNS, CDR2 SASEGT, per germline. Trimming removed 10 bases from V and 2 bases from J; junction bases left unmatched: 15. CDR3 nucleotide sequence: TGTGCCACCACCTATTTTTTAGGGACAGGGCCCTACGAGCAGTACTTC. Protein sequence: CATTYFLGTGPYEQYF.

The V call is TRBV6-1, the J call TRBJ2-7, with TRBD2 matching over 12 bases. This CDR3 comprises 14 residues. V lost 7 bases to trimming and J lost 6 bases; unmatched junction nucleotides: 7. Germline V CDR1 and CDR2: MNHNS, SASEGT. In DNA form, the CDR3 reads TGTGCCAGCACCAATATGGGACTAGCGGGCGAGCAGTACTTC. Translation gives CASTNMGLAGEQYF.

V is TRBV6-1 and J is TRBJ1-1; perhaps TRBD1 as D (6 bases). The CDR3 has 14 residues. Trimming took 7 bases from V and 7 from J, leaving 19 bases between them. Looked up from germline, CDR1 is MNHNS and CDR2 is SASEGT. The CDR3 protein is CASTQQGWVVEAFF. The CDR3 nucleotides read TGTGCCAGCACCCAACAGGGATGGGTCGTTGAAGCTTTCTTT.

This clonotype occurred many times. The CDR3 loop reads CASSELQDGEQYF. For the CDR3, the DNA is TGTGCCAGCAGTGAGCTGCAGGACGGCGAGCAGTACTTC. The chain links TRBV2 to TRBJ2-7; D not certain. This CDR3 is 13 amino acids long. Deletions cut 3 bases from V and 6 bases from J, with 12 bases between. The germline CDR1 and CDR2 sequences are SNHLY and FYNNEI.

The chain recombines TRBV13 with TRBJ1-1, with TRBD1 matching 7 bases. The CDR3 covers 15 residues. V gave up 5 bases and J gave up 5 bases; unmatched junction bases: 11. Germline CDR1 PRHDT, CDR2 FYEKMQ (reference sequence). Here the CDR3 reads CASSATGDLGTEAFF. Here the CDR3 DNA reads TGTGCCAGCAGCGCCACAGGGGACCTGGGGACTGAAGCTTTCTTT.

This clonotype has a handful of counts. The CDR3 sequence is CSVDRWNTEAFF. CDR3 sequence (DNA): TGCAGCGTTGATAGGTGGAACACTGAAGCTTTCTTT. The chain carries TRBV29-1 and TRBJ1-1; D call uncertain. Germline values: CDR1 SQVTM, CDR2 ANQGSEA. The V end was cut by 3 bases, the J end by 1 base, with 6 bases between. The CDR3 contains 12 residues.

In its sample, this clonotype was seen many times. This sequence joins TRBV12-3 or TRBV12-4 and TRBJ1-5; no reliable D call. The CDR3 sequence is 12 residues long. Trimming removed 2 bases from V and 6 bases from J, with 5 bases in between. The CDR3 loop is CASSLFGQPQHF. CDR3 nucleotides: TGTGCCAGCAGTTTATTTGGTCAGCCCCAGCATTTT.

This clonotype has just a few counts. V and J are TRBV29-1 and TRBJ1-1, with D perhaps TRBD1 (6 bases). The CDR3 length is 14 residues. Germline V CDR1 and CDR2: SQVTM, ANQGSEA. V gave up 6 bases and J gave up 3 bases, with 17 bases separating them. The CDR3 nucleotides are TGCAGCGTCGGAAGTACAGGGTGGCACACTGAAGCTTTCTTT. Its protein product is CSVGSTGWHTEAFF. The whole variable domain, remainder taken from reference TRBV29-1 and TRBJ1-1, is SAVISQKPSRDICQRGTSLTIQCQVDSQVTMMFWYRQQPGQSLTLIATANQGSEATYESGFVIDKFPISRPNLTFSTLTVSNMSPEDSSIYLCSVGSTGWHTEAFFGQGTRLTVV.

V and J are TRBV2 and TRBJ1-5, with D hard to call. This CDR3 is 15 amino acids long. V was trimmed by 5 bases and J by 5 bases, leaving 16 bases between them. Per germline, CDR1 SNHLY and CDR2 FYNNEI. The chain's CDR3 is CASSKSGSWDQPQHF. CDR3 sequence (DNA): TGTGCCAGCAGTAAAAGCGGGTCGTGGGATCAGCCCCAGCATTTT. The full variable domain, completed using reference TRBV2 and TRBJ1-5, is EPEVTQTPSHQVTQMGQEVILRCVPISNHLYFYWYRQILGQKVEFLVSFYNNEISEKSEIFDDQFSVERPDGSNFTLKIRSTKLEDSAMYFCASSKSGSWDQPQHFGDGTRLSIL.